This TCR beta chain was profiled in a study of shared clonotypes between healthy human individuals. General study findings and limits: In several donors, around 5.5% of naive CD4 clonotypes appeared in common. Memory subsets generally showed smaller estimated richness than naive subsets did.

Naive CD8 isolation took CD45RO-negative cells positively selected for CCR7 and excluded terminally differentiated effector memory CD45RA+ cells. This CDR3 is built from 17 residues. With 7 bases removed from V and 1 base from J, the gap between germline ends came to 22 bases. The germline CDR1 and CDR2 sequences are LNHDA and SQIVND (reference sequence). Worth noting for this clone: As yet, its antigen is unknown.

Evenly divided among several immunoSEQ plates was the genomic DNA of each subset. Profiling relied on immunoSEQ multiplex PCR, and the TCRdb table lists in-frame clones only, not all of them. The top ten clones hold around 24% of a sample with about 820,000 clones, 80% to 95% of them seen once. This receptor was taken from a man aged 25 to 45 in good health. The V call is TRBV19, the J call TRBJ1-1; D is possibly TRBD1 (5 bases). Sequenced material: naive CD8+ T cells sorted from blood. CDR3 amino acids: CASIRSGDRHTNTEAFF. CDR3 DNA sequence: TGTGCCAGTATAAGGAGCGGGGACCGACATACGAACACTGAAGCTTTCTTT.